A selection of T cell receptor beta chains follows, all from one sample in a study of T cell changes during pregnancy in multiple sclerosis. The protocol was immunoSEQ multiplex PCR, while the TCRdb copy is restricted to in-frame clones and leaves out a portion. Here the sample spans almost 35,000 clones, over 75% being singletons. Material: CD8+ T cells from peripheral blood mononuclear cells, obtained before pregnancy. The receptors derive from a female donor with multiple sclerosis, enrolled in a pregnancy study. Each CDR3 is given with its conserved first and last residue. Fields, in order: D gene, V gene, J gene, clone size, CDR3 length, CDR3 protein, CDR3 DNA. A D gene is named only where the DNA matches it firmly. A row's size may be missing; if present it is once, few, many or a size class.

d_gene: TRBD1; v_gene: TRBV30; j_gene: TRBJ1-1; abundance: -; len: 18; CDR3aa: CAWSSAFTGGAMNTEAFF; CDR3nt: TGTGCCTGGAGTAGCGCTTTTACAGGGGGGGCGATGAACACTGAAGCTTTCTTT
d_gene: -; v_gene: TRBV11-2; j_gene: TRBJ2-2; abundance: few; len: 14; CDR3aa: CASSFAGEGGELFF; CDR3nt: TGTGCCAGCAGCTTTGCCGGGGAAGGCGGGGAGCTGTTTTTT
d_gene: TRBD1; v_gene: TRBV27; j_gene: TRBJ1-2; abundance: -; len: 15; CDR3aa: CASSLIGTGVVGYTF; CDR3nt: TGTGCCAGCAGTTTAATTGGGACAGGGGTCGTTGGCTACACCTTC
d_gene: -; v_gene: TRBV5-6; j_gene: TRBJ2-7; abundance: -; len: 12; CDR3aa: CASSLDRNEQYF; CDR3nt: TGTGCCAGCAGCCTCGACAGGAACGAGCAGTACTTC
d_gene: -; v_gene: TRBV27; j_gene: TRBJ1-2; abundance: -; len: 14; CDR3aa: CASSLSAGNYGYTF; CDR3nt: TGTGCCAGCAGTTTATCAGCAGGGAACTATGGCTACACCTTC
d_gene: -; v_gene: TRBV6-1; j_gene: TRBJ1-2; abundance: once; len: 17; CDR3aa: CASSESMEGTGNYGYTF; CDR3nt: TGTGCCAGCAGTGAATCTATGGAGGGAACGGGAAACTATGGCTACACCTTC
d_gene: -; v_gene: TRBV30; j_gene: TRBJ1-2; abundance: -; len: 12; CDR3aa: CAWRRSSYGYTF; CDR3nt: TGTGCCTGGAGAAGGAGCAGCTATGGCTACACCTTC
d_gene: -; v_gene: TRBV2; j_gene: TRBJ1-2; abundance: -; len: 15; CDR3aa: CASSEALGGIIPYTF; CDR3nt: TGTGCCAGCAGTGAAGCGCTGGGAGGAATAATACCCTACACCTTC
d_gene: -; v_gene: TRBV4-1; j_gene: TRBJ2-7; abundance: -; len: 15; CDR3aa: CASSQEREISYEQYF; CDR3nt: TGCGCCAGCAGCCAAGAGAGAGAGATATCCTACGAGCAGTACTTC
d_gene: -; v_gene: TRBV6-1; j_gene: TRBJ2-1; abundance: -; len: 15; CDR3aa: CASSSGLDSYNEQFF; CDR3nt: TGTGCCAGCAGTTCGGGACTTGACTCCTACAATGAGCAGTTCTTC
d_gene: TRBD2; v_gene: TRBV7-9; j_gene: TRBJ2-3; abundance: -; len: 15; CDR3aa: CASSPRDYLTDTQYF; CDR3nt: TGTGCCAGCAGCCCCCGGGACTATCTCACAGATACGCAGTATTTT
d_gene: TRBD2; v_gene: TRBV4-1; j_gene: TRBJ2-1; abundance: -; len: 19; CDR3aa: CASSHYGTSGEGTYNEQFF; CDR3nt: TGCGCCAGCAGCCATTACGGGACTAGCGGAGAGGGCACCTACAATGAGCAGTTCTTC
d_gene: TRBD1; v_gene: TRBV7-9; j_gene: TRBJ2-7; abundance: medium-sized; len: 16; CDR3aa: CASSPQTTGVHYEQYF; CDR3nt: TGTGCCAGCAGCCCGCAGACGACAGGGGTACACTACGAGCAGTACTTC
d_gene: TRBD2; v_gene: TRBV7-9; j_gene: TRBJ2-3; abundance: -; len: 14; CDR3aa: CASSWGLAGDTQYF; CDR3nt: TGTGCCAGCAGCTGGGGACTAGCGGGAGATACGCAGTATTTT
d_gene: -; v_gene: TRBV2; j_gene: TRBJ1-5; abundance: -; len: 14; CDR3aa: CASSEDILTQPQHF; CDR3nt: TGTGCCAGCAGTGAGGACATATTAACCCAGCCCCAGCATTTT
d_gene: -; v_gene: TRBV9; j_gene: TRBJ2-7; abundance: -; len: 14; CDR3aa: CASSEEGHSYEQYF; CDR3nt: TGTGCCAGCAGCGAGGAGGGGCACTCCTACGAGCAGTACTTC
d_gene: -; v_gene: TRBV5-4; j_gene: TRBJ1-1; abundance: -; len: 15; CDR3aa: CASSSLPGGNTEAFF; CDR3nt: TGTGCCAGCAGCTCGCTTCCGGGGGGGAACACTGAAGCTTTCTTT
d_gene: -; v_gene: TRBV9; j_gene: TRBJ2-2; abundance: once; len: 16; CDR3aa: CASSVEFRANTGELFF; CDR3nt: TGTGCCAGCAGCGTAGAGTTTCGAGCGAACACCGGGGAGCTGTTTTTT
d_gene: TRBD1; v_gene: TRBV2; j_gene: TRBJ2-7; abundance: -; len: 13; CDR3aa: CAREDRENYEQYF; CDR3nt: TGTGCCAGGGAGGACAGGGAGAACTACGAGCAGTACTTC
d_gene: TRBD1; v_gene: TRBV7-9; j_gene: TRBJ1-4; abundance: -; len: 14; CDR3aa: CASSSGQTEEKLFF; CDR3nt: TGTGCCAGCAGCTCGGGACAGACGGAGGAAAAACTGTTTTTT
d_gene: TRBD1; v_gene: TRBV5-1; j_gene: TRBJ1-4; abundance: -; len: 14; CDR3aa: CASSYEDRAGKLFF; CDR3nt: TGCGCCAGCAGCTATGAGGACAGGGCCGGAAAACTGTTTTTT
d_gene: TRBD1; v_gene: TRBV29-1; j_gene: TRBJ1-2; abundance: once; len: 15; CDR3aa: CSVESAGGRNYGYTF; CDR3nt: TGCAGCGTTGAATCGGCAGGGGGCAGGAACTATGGCTACACCTTC
d_gene: -; v_gene: TRBV7-9; j_gene: TRBJ2-4; abundance: few; len: 15; CDR3aa: CASSLTQDSLNIQYF; CDR3nt: TGTGCCAGCAGCCTAACCCAAGACAGTTTAAACATTCAGTACTTC
d_gene: TRBD2; v_gene: TRBV7-9; j_gene: TRBJ2-3; abundance: once; len: 16; CDR3aa: CASSPRTSGYTDTQYF; CDR3nt: TGTGCCAGCAGCCCGCGGACTAGCGGGTACACAGATACGCAGTATTTT
d_gene: -; v_gene: TRBV7-2; j_gene: TRBJ2-1; abundance: -; len: 13; CDR3aa: CASSLGSPNEQFF; CDR3nt: TGTGCCAGCAGCTTAGGCAGTCCAAATGAGCAGTTCTTC